This entry lists 5 T cell receptor beta chains sequenced from one sample in a study of T cells in Graves' hyperthyroidism and ophthalmopathy (dated by TCRdb to between 2018 and 2021). The library was made by multiplex PCR. For sequencing, an Illumina HiSeq 2000 was employed. TCR beta CDR3 regions were amplified from RNA transcripts. For the first round of RT-PCR on the TCR CDR3, the HTBI primer set was used together with the Qiagen OneStep RT-PCR kit. The raw public data were reprocessed by TCRdb itself: fastp quality trimming at Q25, MiXCR clonotype calling, in-frame beta chains only. Every CDR3 protein is listed once, alongside the most common genes and DNA of its rows. Present in this sample are 600,000 or so distinct CDR3 sequences, 13% to 15% of which were seen just once. Jointly, the top ten make up 7.1% of the sample. Sequencing was performed on blood. The receptors stem from a woman under 30 with Graves' ophthalmopathy.

The rearrangement uses TRBV2 and TRBJ2-7, with 10 bases aligning to TRBD2. J lost 0 bases, V lost 5 bases, and 4 bases had no gene match. The CDR3 totals 15 residues. CDR1 is SNHLY, CDR2 FYNNEI, per germline. The DNA for the CDR3 is TGTGCCAGCAGTCAGACTAGCGGGCTCTCCTACGAGCAGTACTTC. This sequence encodes CASSQTSGLSYEQYF.

V gene TRBV5-1 combines with J gene TRBJ2-1, with a weak D call TRBD1 (6 bases). CDR1 and CDR2 from the germline V gene are SGHRS and YFSETQ. The CDR3 runs 11 residues. V shed 10 bases and J shed 10 bases, with 15 bases lying between them. DNA for the CDR3: TGCGCCTACAGGGATGGCGAGGAGCAGTTCTTC. Encoded protein: CAYRDGEEQFF.

This clonotype occurred a few times. This chain connects TRBV7-2 to TRBJ2-6, with D possibly matching TRBD1 (6 bases). There are 15 residues in the CDR3. The germline gives CDR1 SGHTA, CDR2 FQGNSA. V was cut by 5 bases and J by 2 bases, with 10 bases left in between. The CDR3 DNA follows: TGTGCCAGCAGCCATAAGGGGGCTGGGGCCAACGTCCTGACTTTC. Residues: CASSHKGAGANVLTF.

This clonotype was detected a few times. This chain connects TRBV7-9 to TRBJ2-2, with 11 bases matching TRBD2. The CDR3 spans 18 residues. The V and J ends lost 4 bases and 7 bases, in that order; junction bases with no gene match: 14. Per the germline V gene, CDR1 is SEHNR and CDR2 is FQNEAQ (reference sequence). CDR3 DNA sequence: TGTGCCAGCAGCTCCATAGCGGGAGGGCCAGAGTTAGGCGGGGAGCTGTTTTTT. Its translation is CASSSIAGGPELGGELFF.

This clonotype has ten or more counts. The CDR3 loop is CASSGGQPQHF. The CDR3 coding sequence is TGTGCCAGTAGCGGGGGTCAGCCCCAGCATTTT. The chain couples TRBV19 to TRBJ1-5; maybe TRBD1 (5 bases). Germline assignment: CDR1 LNHDA and CDR2 SQIVND (reference sequence). The CDR3 consists of 11 residues. The V and J ends lost 6 bases and 6 bases respectively, with 6 bases between them.